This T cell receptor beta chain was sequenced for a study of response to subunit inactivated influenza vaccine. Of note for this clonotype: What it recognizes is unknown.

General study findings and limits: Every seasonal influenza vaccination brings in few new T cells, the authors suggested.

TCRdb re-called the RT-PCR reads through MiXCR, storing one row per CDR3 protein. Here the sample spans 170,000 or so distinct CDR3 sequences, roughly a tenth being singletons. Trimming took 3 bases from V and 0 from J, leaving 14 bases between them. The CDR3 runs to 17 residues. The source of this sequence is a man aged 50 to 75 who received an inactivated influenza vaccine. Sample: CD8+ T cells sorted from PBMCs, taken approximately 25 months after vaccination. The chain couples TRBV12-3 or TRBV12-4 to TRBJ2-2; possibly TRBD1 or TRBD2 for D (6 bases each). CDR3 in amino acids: CASSFWGAFTNTGELFF. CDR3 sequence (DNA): TGTGCCAGCAGTTTTTGGGGGGCGTTTACGAACACCGGGGAGCTGTTTTTT.